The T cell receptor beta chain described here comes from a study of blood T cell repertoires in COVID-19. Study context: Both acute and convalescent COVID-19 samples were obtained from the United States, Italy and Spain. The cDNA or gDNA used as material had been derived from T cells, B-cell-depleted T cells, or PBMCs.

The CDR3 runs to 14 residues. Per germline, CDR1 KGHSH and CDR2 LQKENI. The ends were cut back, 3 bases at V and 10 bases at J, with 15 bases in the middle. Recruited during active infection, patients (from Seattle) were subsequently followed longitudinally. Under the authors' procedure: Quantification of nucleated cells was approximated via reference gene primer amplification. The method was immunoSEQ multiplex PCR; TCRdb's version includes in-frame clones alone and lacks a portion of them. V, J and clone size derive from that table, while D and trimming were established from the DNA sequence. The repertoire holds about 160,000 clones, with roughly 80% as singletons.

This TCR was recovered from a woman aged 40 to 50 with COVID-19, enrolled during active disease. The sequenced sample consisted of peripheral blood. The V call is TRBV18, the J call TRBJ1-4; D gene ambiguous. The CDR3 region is CASSPGTAGGKLFF. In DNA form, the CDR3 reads TGTGCCAGCTCACCGGGAACGGCGGGCGGAAAACTGTTTTTT.